This T cell receptor (beta chain) comes out of a study of neurological immune-mediated disorders. The CDR3 loop spans 14 amino acids. Per germline, CDR1 MNHEY and CDR2 SMNVEV (reference sequence). With 2 bases removed from V and 6 bases from J, the gap between germline ends came to 8 bases. This clonotype was recorded many times. Synthesis of cDNA was accomplished via 5'RACE employing 10-nucleotide random UMIs. Every sequencing run generated in excess of 180 million TCR-beta sequences. These sequences covered 15-18 subjects. TCRdb redid the calling of the 5' RACE reads with MiXCR, one entry per CDR3 protein. The sample lists some 66,000 distinct CDR3 sequences; under 5% were seen once.

V gene TRBV27 combines with J gene TRBJ1-6, with D unresolved. Sequenced: PBMCs. The receptor was isolated from a man younger than 40 with multiple sclerosis. CDR3 amino acids: CASSLKGGNSPLHF. CDR3 nucleotide sequence: TGTGCCAGCAGTTTAAAGGGTGGTAATTCACCCCTCCACTTT.